This T cell receptor beta chain comes out of a study of blood T cell repertoires in COVID-19. Looking at the study overall: Italy, Spain and the United States were the sources of the convalescent and acute COVID-19 samples. Sources were T cells, B-cell-depleted T cells, or PBMCs; the material itself was cDNA or gDNA.

CDR1 and CDR2 from the germline V gene are KGHSH and LQKENI. The CDR3 length is 13 residues. Trimming took 2 bases from V and 6 from J, leaving 7 bases between them. Study processing details: Counts of nucleated cells, estimated from reference gene primer amplification, were obtained. Clones were read by immunoSEQ multiplex PCR, and TCRdb kept only the in-frame ones, dropping some. Clone size and V and J calls were adopted from that table, with D and trimming inferred from the DNA. The sample has under 100,000 clones; about 82% are singletons. Sequencing was performed on peripheral blood. This sequence joins TRBV18 and TRBJ2-2; D gene uncertain. The sequence derives from a middle-aged man with acute or convalescent COVID-19. The CDR3 is CASSPDGSGELFF. As DNA, the CDR3 is TGTGCCAGCTCACCAGACGGGTCCGGGGAGCTGTTTTTT.